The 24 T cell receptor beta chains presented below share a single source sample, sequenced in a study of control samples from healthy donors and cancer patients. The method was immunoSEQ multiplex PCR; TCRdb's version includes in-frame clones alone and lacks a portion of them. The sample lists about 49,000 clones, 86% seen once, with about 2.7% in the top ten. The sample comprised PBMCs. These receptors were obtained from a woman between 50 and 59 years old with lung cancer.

CDR3 in amino acids: CASRVDRVAETQYF. The DNA for the CDR3 is TGTGCCAGCAGGGTGGACAGGGTGGCAGAGACCCAGTACTTC. This chain uses TRBV6-5 with TRBJ2-5; 8 nucleotides match TRBD1. Germline-derived CDR1 and CDR2 are MNHEY and SVGAGI. The CDR3 is 14 amino acids. Germline trimming cut 6 bases from V and 4 bases from J; bases unmatched to any gene: 7.

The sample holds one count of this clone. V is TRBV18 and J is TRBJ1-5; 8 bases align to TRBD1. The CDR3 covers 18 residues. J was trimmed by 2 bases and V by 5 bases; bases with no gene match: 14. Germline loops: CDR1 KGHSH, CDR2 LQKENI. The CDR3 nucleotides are TGTGCCAGCTCATCTCGGACAGGGATGGACCGTGGCAATCAGCCCCAGCATTTT. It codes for CASSSRTGMDRGNQPQHF.

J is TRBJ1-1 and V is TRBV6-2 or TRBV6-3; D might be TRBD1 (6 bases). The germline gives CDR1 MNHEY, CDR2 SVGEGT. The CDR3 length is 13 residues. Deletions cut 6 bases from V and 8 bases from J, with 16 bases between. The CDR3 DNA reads TGTGCCAGCAGCCCGGGACAACGAATCGAAGCTTTCTTT. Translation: CASSPGQRIEAFF.

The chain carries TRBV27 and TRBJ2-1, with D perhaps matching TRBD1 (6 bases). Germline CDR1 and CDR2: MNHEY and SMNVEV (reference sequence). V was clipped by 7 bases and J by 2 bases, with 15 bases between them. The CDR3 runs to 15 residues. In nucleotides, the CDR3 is TGTGCCAGCAACCTGTTGACAGGTACCTACAATGAGCAGTTCTTC. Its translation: CASNLLTGTYNEQFF.

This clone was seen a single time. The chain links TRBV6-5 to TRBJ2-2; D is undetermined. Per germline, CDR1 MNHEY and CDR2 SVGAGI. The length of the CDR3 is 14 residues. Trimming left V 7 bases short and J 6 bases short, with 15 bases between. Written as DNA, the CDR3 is TGTGCCAGCATAGTGGGGTTCCGGGCCGGGGAGCTGTTTTTT. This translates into CASIVGFRAGELFF.

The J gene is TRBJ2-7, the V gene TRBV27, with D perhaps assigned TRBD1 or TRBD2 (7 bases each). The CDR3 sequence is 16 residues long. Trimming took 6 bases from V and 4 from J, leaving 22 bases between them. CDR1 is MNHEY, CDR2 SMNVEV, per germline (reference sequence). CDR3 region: CASSPRGGGFSYEQYF. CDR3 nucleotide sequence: TGTGCCAGCAGCCCCAGGGGGGGCGGGTTCTCATACGAGCAGTACTTC.

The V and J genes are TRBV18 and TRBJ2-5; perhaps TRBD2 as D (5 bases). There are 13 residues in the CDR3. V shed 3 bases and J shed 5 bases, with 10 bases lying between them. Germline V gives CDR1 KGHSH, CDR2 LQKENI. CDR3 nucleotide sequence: TGTGCCAGCTCACCTCCCAGGAGGGAGACCCAGTACTTC. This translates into CASSPPRRETQYF.

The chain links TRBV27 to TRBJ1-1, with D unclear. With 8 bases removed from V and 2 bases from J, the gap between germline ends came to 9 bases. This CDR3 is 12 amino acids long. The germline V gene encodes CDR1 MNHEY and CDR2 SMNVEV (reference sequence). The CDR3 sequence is CASQDPNTEAFF. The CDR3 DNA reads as TGTGCCAGCCAGGACCCTAACACTGAAGCTTTCTTT.

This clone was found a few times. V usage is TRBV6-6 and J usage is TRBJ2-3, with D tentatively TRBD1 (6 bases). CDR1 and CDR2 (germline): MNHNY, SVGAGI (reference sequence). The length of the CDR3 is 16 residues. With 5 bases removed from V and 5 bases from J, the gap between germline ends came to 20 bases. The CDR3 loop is CASSDLGQGLGDTQYF. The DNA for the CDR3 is TGTGCCAGCAGTGACTTGGGGCAGGGGCTCGGAGATACGCAGTATTTT.

This CDR3 is CASSERTGIHQPQHF. DNA for the CDR3: TGTGCCAGCAGTGAAAGGACAGGGATTCATCAGCCCCAGCATTTT. The V call is TRBV6-1, the J call TRBJ1-5; 8 bases agree with TRBD1. Germline lookup yields CDR1 MNHNS and CDR2 SASEGT. This CDR3 is 15 amino acids long. V shed 2 bases, J shed 5 bases, and the junction held 5 bases outside the gene matches.

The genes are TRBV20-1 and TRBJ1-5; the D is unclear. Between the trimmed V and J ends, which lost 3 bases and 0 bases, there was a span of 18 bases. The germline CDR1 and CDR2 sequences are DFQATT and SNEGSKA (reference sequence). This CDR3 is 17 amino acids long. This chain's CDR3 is CSASPHIDTYSNQPQHF. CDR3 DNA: TGCAGTGCTAGTCCCCATATCGACACCTATAGCAATCAGCCCCAGCATTTT.

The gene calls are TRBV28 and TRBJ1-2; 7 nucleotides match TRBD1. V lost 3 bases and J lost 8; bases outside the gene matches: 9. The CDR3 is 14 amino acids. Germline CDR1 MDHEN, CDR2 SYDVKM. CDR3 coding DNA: TGTGCCAGCAGTTTGACGGATCAGGGGGTCGGCTACACCTTC. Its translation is CASSLTDQGVGYTF.

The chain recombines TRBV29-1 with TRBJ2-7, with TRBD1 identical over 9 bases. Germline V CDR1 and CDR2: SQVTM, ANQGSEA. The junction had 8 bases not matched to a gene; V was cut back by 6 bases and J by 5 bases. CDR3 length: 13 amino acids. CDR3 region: CSVIPGTGNEQYF. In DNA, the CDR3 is TGCAGCGTCATTCCCGGGACAGGGAACGAGCAGTACTTC.

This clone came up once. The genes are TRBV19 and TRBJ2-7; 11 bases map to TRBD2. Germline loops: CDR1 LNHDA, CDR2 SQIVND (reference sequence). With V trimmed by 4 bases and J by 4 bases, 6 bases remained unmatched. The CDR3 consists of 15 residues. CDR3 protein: CASSTTSGTIYEQYF. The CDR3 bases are TGTGCCAGTAGTACGACTAGCGGGACGATTTACGAGCAGTACTTC.

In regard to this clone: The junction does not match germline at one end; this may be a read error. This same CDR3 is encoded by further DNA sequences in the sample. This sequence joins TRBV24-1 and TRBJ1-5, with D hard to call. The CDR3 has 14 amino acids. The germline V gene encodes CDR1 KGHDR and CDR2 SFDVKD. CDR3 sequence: CATSDPYSNQPQHF. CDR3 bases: TGTGCCACCAGTGATCCGTATAGCAACCAGCCCCAGCATTTT.

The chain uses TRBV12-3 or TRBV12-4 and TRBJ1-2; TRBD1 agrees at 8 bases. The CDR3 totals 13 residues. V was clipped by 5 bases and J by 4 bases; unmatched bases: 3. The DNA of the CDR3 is TGTGCCAGCAGTCCAGGGGGCGCCTATGGCTACACCTTC. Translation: CASSPGGAYGYTF.

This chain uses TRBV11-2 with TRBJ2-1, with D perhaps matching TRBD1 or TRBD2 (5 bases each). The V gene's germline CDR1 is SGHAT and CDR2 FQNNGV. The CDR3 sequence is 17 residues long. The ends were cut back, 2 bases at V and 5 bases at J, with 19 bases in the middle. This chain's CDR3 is CASSLYFGGRQNNEQFF. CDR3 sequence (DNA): TGTGCCAGCAGCTTATATTTTGGGGGAAGGCAGAACAATGAGCAGTTCTTC.

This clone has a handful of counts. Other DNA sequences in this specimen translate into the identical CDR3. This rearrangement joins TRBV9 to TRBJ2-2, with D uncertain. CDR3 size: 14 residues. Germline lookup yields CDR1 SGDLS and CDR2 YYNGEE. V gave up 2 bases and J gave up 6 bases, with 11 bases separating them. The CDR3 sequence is CASSVSRVSGELFF. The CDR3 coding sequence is TGTGCCAGCAGCGTGAGCCGAGTATCCGGGGAGCTGTTTTTT.

In DNA, the CDR3 is TGTGCCAGCAGTCGGACAGGGGTTGCCTATGGCTACACCTTC. This translates into CASSRTGVAYGYTF. V gene TRBV27 combines with J gene TRBJ1-2; 9 bases are shared with TRBD1. Unmatched junction bases numbered 5, after V lost 5 bases and J lost 4 bases. CDR3 length equals 14 residues. Germline loops: CDR1 MNHEY, CDR2 SMNVEV (reference sequence).

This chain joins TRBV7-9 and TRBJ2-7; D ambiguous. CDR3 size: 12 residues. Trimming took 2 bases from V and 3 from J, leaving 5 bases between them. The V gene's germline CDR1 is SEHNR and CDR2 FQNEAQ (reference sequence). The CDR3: CASSLFDYEQYF. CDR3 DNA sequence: TGTGCCAGCAGCTTATTCGACTACGAGCAGTACTTC.

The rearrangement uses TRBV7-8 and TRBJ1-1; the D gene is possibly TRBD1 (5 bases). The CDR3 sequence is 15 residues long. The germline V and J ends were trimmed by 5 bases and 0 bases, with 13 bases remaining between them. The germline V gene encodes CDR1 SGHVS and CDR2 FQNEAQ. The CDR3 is CASSARQTMNTEAFF. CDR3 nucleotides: TGTGCCAGCAGCGCACGACAGACCATGAACACTGAAGCTTTCTTT.

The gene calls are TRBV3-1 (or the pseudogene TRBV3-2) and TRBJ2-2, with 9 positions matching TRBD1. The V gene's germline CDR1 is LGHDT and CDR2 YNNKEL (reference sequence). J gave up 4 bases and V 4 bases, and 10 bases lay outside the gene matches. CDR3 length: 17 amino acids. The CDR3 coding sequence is TGTGCCAGCAGCCCTTCCGGGACAGGGACGGGCACCGGGGAGCTGTTTTTT. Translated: CASSPSGTGTGTGELFF.

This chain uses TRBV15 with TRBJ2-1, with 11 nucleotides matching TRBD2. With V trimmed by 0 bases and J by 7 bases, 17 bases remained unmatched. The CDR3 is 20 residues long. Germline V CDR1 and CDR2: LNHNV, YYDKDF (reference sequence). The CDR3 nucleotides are TGTGCCACCAGCAGAGATCCTTATAGCGGGTCGGCTAGCGGGGGGAATGAGCAGTTCTTC. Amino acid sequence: CATSRDPYSGSASGGNEQFF.

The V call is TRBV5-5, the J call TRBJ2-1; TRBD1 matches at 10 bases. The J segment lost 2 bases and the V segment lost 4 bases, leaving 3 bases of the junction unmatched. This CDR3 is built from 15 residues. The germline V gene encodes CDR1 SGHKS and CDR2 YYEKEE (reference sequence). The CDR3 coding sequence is TGTGCCAGCAGCGGGGGGACAGGGGCCTACAATGAGCAGTTCTTC. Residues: CASSGGTGAYNEQFF.